The 27 T cell receptor beta chains below come from one sample, sequenced in a study of memory CD4+ T cells and cytomegalovirus serostatus. Single viable CD3+CD4+CD8-CD45RO+ cells were sorted as the memory CD4+ T cells. TCRdb's copy holds only in-frame clones and misses some; the assay was immunoSEQ multiplex PCR. Of 30,000 to 40,000 clones listed, under 80% are singletons. Sequenced sample: memory CD4+ T cells from blood. Source of these receptors: an adult in good health and CMV-seronegative. Some clones in this sample may be carry-over from other donors' samples.

J is TRBJ2-3 and V is TRBV5-5; no reliable D call. The CDR3 totals 14 residues. CDR1 is SGHKS, CDR2 YYEKEE, per germline (reference sequence). Trimming shortened V by 5 bases and J by 0 bases, and 10 bases separated the two germline ends. This CDR3 is CASSLESSTDTQYF. Here the CDR3 DNA reads TGTGCCAGCAGTCTGGAGTCCAGCACAGATACGCAGTATTTT.

V is TRBV19 and J is TRBJ1-5, with 7 bases lining up with TRBD1. This CDR3 has 17 amino acids. Germline CDR1 is LNHDA and CDR2 is SQIVND (reference sequence). V gave up 3 bases and J gave up 6 bases; unmatched junction bases: 14. CDR3 bases: TGTGCCAGTAGTATTCTTTGGGAGACAGGGCGGAGTCAGCCCCAGCATTTT. Translation gives CASSILWETGRSQPQHF.

The chain combines TRBV5-1 with TRBJ2-2; D is ambiguous. CDR1 and CDR2 from the germline V gene are SGHRS and YFSETQ. There are 14 residues in the CDR3. V was trimmed by 5 bases and J by 1 base, leaving 9 bases between them. Here the CDR3 DNA reads TGCGCCAGCAGTACGTCACAGAACACCGGGGAGCTGTTTTTT. Translated, it gives CASSTSQNTGELFF.

For this clone: Within the sample, other DNA sequences also encode this same CDR3. The V gene is TRBV5-4, the J gene TRBJ2-3; D remains unclear. Trimming stripped 5 bases from V and 2 bases from J, with 6 bases between. Germline CDR1 SGHNT, CDR2 YYREEE (reference sequence). The CDR3 loop spans 12 amino acids. The CDR3 reads CASSPSTDTQYF. The DNA for the CDR3 is TGTGCCAGCAGTCCCTCCACAGATACGCAGTATTTT.

This clone was detected only once. One junction end does not reproduce the germline sequence, and a read error may be involved. The chain has TRBV6-1 and TRBJ2-5, with D uncertain. The CDR3 contains 13 residues. Germline CDR1 MNHNS, CDR2 SASEGT. This CDR3 is CASREGRRETQYF. The CDR3 DNA sequence: TGTGCCAGCAGGGAAGGGCGGCGAGAGACCCAGTACTTC.

V usage is TRBV10-3 and J usage is TRBJ2-5; D gene uncertain. The CDR3 covers 14 residues. The germline gives CDR1 ENHRY, CDR2 SYGVKD. V was trimmed by 0 bases and J by 2 bases, leaving 7 bases between them. The CDR3 spells CAISESTTQETQYF. CDR3 bases: TGTGCCATCAGTGAGTCTACTACTCAAGAGACCCAGTACTTC.

The genes are TRBV28 and TRBJ1-5, with 8 bases aligning to TRBD1. Germline V gives CDR1 MDHEN, CDR2 SYDVKM. This CDR3 comprises 13 residues. Trimming took 6 bases from V and 7 from J; bases not matched to a gene: 5. Written as DNA, the CDR3 is TGTGCCAGCAGGATACAGGGGGGGCAGCCCCAGCATTTT. The encoded protein is CASRIQGGQPQHF.

The rearrangement links TRBV5-8 to TRBJ2-7; D possibly corresponds to TRBD1 (5 bases). There are 15 residues in the CDR3. V lost 0 bases and J 1 base, leaving 11 bases between the germline ends. Germline CDR1 and CDR2: SGHTS and YDEGEE. The CDR3 here is CASSLGRGLSYEQYF. In nucleotides, the CDR3 is TGTGCCAGCAGCTTGGGTAGGGGATTATCCTACGAGCAGTACTTC.

This clone was counted once. The chain carries TRBV6-1 and TRBJ1-2; D possibly corresponds to TRBD1 (5 bases). Per the germline V gene, CDR1 is MNHNS and CDR2 is SASEGT. This CDR3 has 11 residues. V was pared by 5 bases and J by 5 bases, with 6 bases between. The CDR3 loop reads CASSQGYGYTF. The DNA for the CDR3 is TGTGCCAGCAGTCAGGGATATGGCTACACCTTC.

The genes are TRBV18 and TRBJ2-5, with D unresolved. This CDR3 has 14 amino acids. The germline V gene has CDR1 KGHSH and CDR2 LQKENI. With 3 bases removed from V and 4 bases from J, the gap between germline ends came to 12 bases. This chain's CDR3 is CASSPDALGETQYF. The CDR3 coding sequence is TGTGCCAGCTCACCGGACGCCCTCGGAGAGACCCAGTACTTC.

V gene TRBV7-9 combines with J gene TRBJ1-2; 10 bases agree with TRBD1. Unmatched junction bases numbered 7, after V lost 3 bases and J lost 3 bases. Germline V CDR1 and CDR2: SEHNR, FQNEAQ (reference sequence). The CDR3 has 16 amino acids. The CDR3 DNA reads TGTGCCAGCAGCTTGGAAAGAGGGACAGGGGACTATGGCTACACCTTC. Translating it yields CASSLERGTGDYGYTF.

The V gene is TRBV11-3, the J gene TRBJ1-4; D possibly corresponds to TRBD1 (6 bases). The V gene lost 1 base and the J gene lost 4 bases, with 10 bases spanning the gap. The germline gives CDR1 SGHNT, CDR2 YENEEA. There are 15 residues in the CDR3. This chain's CDR3 is CASSLVGAFNEKLFF. CDR3 coding DNA: TGTGCCAGCAGCTTAGTGGGGGCTTTTAATGAAAAACTGTTTTTT.

The V gene is TRBV28, the J gene TRBJ2-1; D may correspond to TRBD1 or TRBD2 (5 bases each). The V gene lost 6 bases and the J gene lost 8 bases, with 11 bases spanning the gap. The germline CDR1 and CDR2 sequences are MDHEN and SYDVKM. The CDR3 is 12 amino acids. This CDR3 reads CASRARGDEQFF. For the CDR3, the DNA is TGTGCCAGCAGGGCCCGGGGCGATGAGCAGTTCTTC.

This clone was recorded a few times. The V gene is TRBV6-5, the J gene TRBJ2-1; D is undetermined. This CDR3 region has 13 residues. Trimming removed 5 bases from V and 5 bases from J, with 10 bases in between. Germline values: CDR1 MNHEY, CDR2 SVGAGI. CDR3 sequence (DNA): TGTGCCAGCAGTACCCGACTGCACAATGAGCAGTTCTTC. Translating gives CASSTRLHNEQFF.

CDR3 bases: TGTGCCAGCAGCTTAGCTGAACTTGGCCTATCCGGGGAGCTGTTTTTT. Protein product: CASSLAELGLSGELFF. This rearrangement joins TRBV7-9 to TRBJ2-2, with D unclear. The ends were cut back, 0 bases at V and 6 bases at J, with 14 bases in the middle. Germline lookup yields CDR1 SEHNR and CDR2 FQNEAQ (reference sequence). The CDR3 contains 16 residues.

The chain recombines TRBV11-2 with TRBJ1-2; D unresolved. The CDR3 covers 15 residues. CDR1 is SGHAT, CDR2 FQNNGV, per germline. V was shortened by 1 base and J by 2 bases, with 11 bases between the two germline ends. The CDR3 nucleotides are TGTGCCAGCAGCTTAGCGGGCGCGCAGAACTATGGCTACACCTTC. It encodes CASSLAGAQNYGYTF.

The V and J genes are TRBV21-1 and TRBJ1-5; the table gives TRBD1 as D, unverified against the DNA. TRBV21-1 is labeled a pseudogene. The CDR3 is made up of 14 amino acids. CDR3 bases: TGTGCCAGCAGCCTCACAGGGAACCATCAGCCCCAGCATTTT. Protein: CASSLTGNHQPQHF.

This sequence joins TRBV10-3 and TRBJ1-1; D remains unclear. V dropped 8 bases and J dropped 2 bases, with 12 bases sitting between them. Germline V gives CDR1 ENHRY, CDR2 SYGVKD. This CDR3 has 13 residues. The CDR3 nucleotides are TGTGCCATCCAGGTAAAAGATAACACTGAAGCTTTCTTT. It translates to CAIQVKDNTEAFF.

The chain recombines TRBV10-1 with TRBJ2-7; 7 bases map to TRBD2. Trimming took 0 bases from V and 5 from J; bases not matched to a gene: 10. Germline assignment: CDR1 WNHNN and CDR2 SYGVQD (reference sequence). The CDR3 runs to 16 residues. This CDR3 reads CASSESRSGGKHEQYF. DNA of the CDR3: TGCGCCAGCAGTGAGTCGCGGTCGGGAGGTAAACACGAGCAGTACTTC.

The chain couples TRBV25-1 to TRBJ1-6; the D gene is possibly TRBD1 (6 bases). The V gene lost 4 bases and the J gene lost 0 bases, with 13 bases spanning the gap. There are 17 residues in the CDR3. The germline V gene encodes CDR1 MGHDK and CDR2 SYGVNS. The CDR3, as DNA: TGTGCCAGCAGTGGGGGGGCGGGGATCTCCTATAATTCACCCCTCCACTTT. Amino acid sequence: CASSGGAGISYNSPLHF.

The chain carries TRBV7-9 and TRBJ1-1; 7 positions agree with TRBD1. Germline CDR1 reads SEHNR; CDR2 reads FQNEAQ (reference sequence). The CDR3 loop spans 14 amino acids. After removal of 6 bases from V and 4 bases from J, the junction contained 8 bases not matched to a gene. CDR3 sequence (DNA): TGTGCCAGCAGTGGAGGGGGCGTCCGCACTGAAGCTTTCTTT. Translated: CASSGGGVRTEAFF.

This chain links TRBV7-2 with TRBJ2-7, with TRBD2 matching over 11 bases. Trimming removed 2 bases from V and 0 bases from J; junction bases left unmatched: 9. CDR1 is SGHTA and CDR2 is FQGNSA in the germline V gene. This CDR3 spans 18 amino acids. The CDR3 DNA reads as TGTGCCAGCAGCTTAATGGCTAGCGGGGGGCTGAGCTCCTACGAGCAGTACTTC. Amino acids: CASSLMASGGLSSYEQYF. Combining the CDR3 with reference TRBV7-2 and TRBJ2-7 gives the whole variable domain GAGVSQSPSNKVTEKGKDVELRCDPISGHTALYWYRQSLGQGLEFLIYFQGNSAPDKSGLPSDRFSAERTGGSVSTLTIQRTQQEDSAVYLCASSLMASGGLSSYEQYFGPGTRLTVT.

The chain uses TRBV5-4 and TRBJ2-3; D is uncertain. V shed 0 bases and J shed 0 bases, with 8 bases lying between them. The CDR3 length is 15 residues. Germline CDR1 SGHNT, CDR2 YYREEE (reference sequence). Here the CDR3 reads CASSLGGVSTDTQYF. As DNA, the CDR3 is TGTGCCAGCAGCTTGGGAGGAGTCAGCACAGATACGCAGTATTTT.

The chain couples TRBV6-5 to TRBJ2-1; D gene ambiguous. The V end lost 2 bases, the J end lost 9 bases, and 8 bases lay between the germline ends. This CDR3 comprises 12 residues. CDR1 is MNHEY, CDR2 SVGAGI, per germline. Here the CDR3 DNA reads TGTGCCAGCAGTTACAGTCCCAGTGAGCAGTTCTTC. Its translation: CASSYSPSEQFF.

The chain links TRBV5-3 to TRBJ1-5, with D possibly TRBD1 on 6 matching bases. TRBV5-3 falls under the ORF class, with uncertain function. The CDR3 loop spans 14 amino acids. Trimming took off 1 base at V and 9 bases at J, with 14 bases between the two ends. CDR3 in DNA: TGTGCCAGAAGCTTGTCACAGGGTCCTGTGCCCCAGCATTTT. As protein: CARSLSQGPVPQHF.

In this sample, this clone turned up once. J is TRBJ2-2 and V is TRBV7-2, with 8 bases identical to TRBD2. The germline V gene has CDR1 SGHTA and CDR2 FQGNSA. The CDR3 runs to 15 residues. V shed 0 bases and J 7 bases; nucleotides not matched to a gene: 4. CDR3 bases: TGTGCCAGCAGCTTAGCAGCGGGGGTGGGCGGGGAGCTGTTTTTT. This encodes CASSLAAGVGGELFF.

This clone was observed a handful of times. The chain carries TRBV19 and TRBJ1-5; maybe TRBD1 (6 bases). V dropped 8 bases and J dropped 3 bases, with 14 bases sitting between them. Germline loops: CDR1 LNHDA, CDR2 SQIVND (reference sequence). The CDR3 has 14 amino acids. DNA of the CDR3: TGTGCCAGTCGTAGGTCAGGGGTCAATCAGCCCCAGCATTTT. This sequence encodes CASRRSGVNQPQHF.